This TCR beta chain was observed in a study of blood T cells in healthy people across ages. General observations from the study: Measured against age, TCR beta diversity per million T cells decreased in a roughly linear manner. Diversity figures based on one million T cells were deemed too low.

This CDR3 contains 17 residues. Germline values: CDR1 SQVTM, CDR2 ANQGSEA. V was pared by 8 bases and J by 4 bases, with 27 bases between. Donors were healthy Caucasian individuals from Russia aged about 6 to 90. Peripheral blood from each donor was collected in a volume of roughly 9.8 milliliters. At least ten counts were recorded for this clonotype. Its antigen is not known. Together with a sample-barcoded 5' primer, a J-beta primer mix was included in a second PCR lasting about 7 to 11 cycles. MiXCR, applied by TCRdb to the 5' RACE reads, yields one record per CDR3 protein. This table holds about 810,000 distinct CDR3 sequences, under 40% found once.

The chain carries TRBV29-1 and TRBJ2-1; D may be TRBD1 or TRBD2 (5 bases each). The sequence was obtained from a man younger than 35 in good health. The sequenced material came from blood. The CDR3: CSTEGQEESEVYNEQFF. For the CDR3, the DNA is TGCAGCACTGAGGGGCAGGAGGAAAGCGAAGTGTACAATGAGCAGTTCTTC.